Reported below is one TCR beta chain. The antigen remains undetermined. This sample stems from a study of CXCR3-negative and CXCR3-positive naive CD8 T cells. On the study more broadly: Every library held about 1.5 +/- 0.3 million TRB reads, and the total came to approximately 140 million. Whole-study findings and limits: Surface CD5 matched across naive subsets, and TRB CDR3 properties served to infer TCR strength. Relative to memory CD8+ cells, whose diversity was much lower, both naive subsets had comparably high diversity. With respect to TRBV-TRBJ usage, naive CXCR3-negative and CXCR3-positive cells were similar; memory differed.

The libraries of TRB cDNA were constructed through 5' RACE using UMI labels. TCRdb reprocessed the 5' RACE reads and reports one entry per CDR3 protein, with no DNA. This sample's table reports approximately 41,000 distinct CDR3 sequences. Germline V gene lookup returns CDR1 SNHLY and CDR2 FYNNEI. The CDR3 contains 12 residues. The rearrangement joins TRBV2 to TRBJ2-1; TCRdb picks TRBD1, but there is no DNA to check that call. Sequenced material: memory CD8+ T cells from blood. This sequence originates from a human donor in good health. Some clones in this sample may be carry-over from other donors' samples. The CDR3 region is CASSGGRGEQFF.